These T cell receptor beta chains were read from a single sample in a study of cytomegalovirus exposure and HLA in healthy donors. This table comes from immunoSEQ multiplex PCR, and its TCRdb copy is limited to in-frame clones, with some not included. The data contain more than 150,000 clones, about four fifths of them singletons. Sequenced sample: PBMCs. The receptor source for this set is a woman in her late teens or twenties in good health and CMV-seropositive. Both conserved end residues are part of each CDR3. D genes are given only for firm matches. Size values are once, few and many counts, or a class for expanded clones, and some rows have none.

d_gene	v_gene	abundance	j_gene	CDR3aa	CDR3nt
TRBD2	TRBV5-1	-	TRBJ2-3	CASSPGARAGAWYTDTQYF	TGCGCCAGCAGCCCGGGGGCGAGAGCGGGGGCCTGGTACACAGATACGCAGTATTTT
TRBD1	TRBV7-2	-	TRBJ1-2	CASSRGAPGQGTGYTF	TGTGCCAGCAGCCGTGGAGCTCCGGGACAGGGGACGGGCTACACCTTC
TRBD1	TRBV6-5	-	TRBJ1-1	CASRDRDEAFF	TGTGCCAGCAGGGACAGGGACGAAGCTTTCTTT
TRBD1	TRBV5-4	-	TRBJ2-6	CASSYVDRGIAGANVLTF	TGTGCCAGCAGCTACGTAGACAGGGGTATCGCCGGGGCCAACGTCCTGACTTTC
-	TRBV18	few	TRBJ1-6	CASSLDTRNSPLHF	TGTGCCAGCTCCCTTGACACCCGGAATTCACCCCTCCACTTT
TRBD1	TRBV5-1	-	TRBJ1-1	CASSLDLGGRTEAFF	TGCGCCAGCAGCTTGGATTTAGGGGGCAGGACTGAAGCTTTCTTT
TRBD1	TRBV27	-	TRBJ2-5	CASSSPATGGSETQYF	TGTGCCAGCAGTTCCCCCGCCACAGGGGGGTCAGAGACCCAGTACTTC
TRBD1	TRBV5-1	-	TRBJ1-4	CASSLAGGQGAGKLFF	TGCGCCAGCAGCTTGGCCGGTGGACAGGGAGCTGGAAAACTGTTTTTT
TRBD2	TRBV2	-	TRBJ2-7	CASKTGLAVHEQYF	TGTGCCAGCAAAACCGGACTAGCAGTCCACGAGCAGTACTTC
-	TRBV6-5	-	TRBJ1-2	CASSYSDIVGGGYTF	TGTGCCAGCAGTTACTCAGACATCGTGGGAGGCGGCTACACCTTC
TRBD2	TRBV13	few	TRBJ2-3	CASSRRGGSTDTQYF	TGTGCCAGCAGCCGACGGGGGGGGAGCACAGATACGCAGTATTTT
-	TRBV2	-	TRBJ1-2	CASKRDLGPLIGYTF	TGTGCCAGCAAGCGGGATTTGGGACCCCTCATAGGCTACACCTTC
-	TRBV6-1	-	TRBJ2-5	CASRQGGSQETQYF	TGTGCCAGCAGACAGGGGGGGAGTCAAGAGACCCAGTACTTC
TRBD1	TRBV7-8	-	TRBJ1-5	CASSLDRGLLGNQPQHF	TGTGCCAGCAGCTTAGACAGGGGGCTACTCGGGAATCAGCCCCAGCATTTT
-	TRBV11-2	once	TRBJ1-1	CASSFPGHNTEAFF	TGTGCCAGCAGCTTCCCGGGACATAACACTGAAGCTTTCTTT
-	TRBV19	-	TRBJ1-2	CASSSTGTLKNGYTF	TGTGCCAGTAGTAGCACCGGGACATTAAAAAATGGCTACACCTTC
TRBD1	TRBV2	once	TRBJ2-1	CASTQDRDNEQFF	TGTGCCAGCACCCAGGACAGGGACAATGAGCAGTTCTTC
-	TRBV6-6	-	TRBJ1-2	CASSYSGPKTQGYTF	TGTGCCAGCAGTTACTCGGGCCCTAAAACCCAGGGCTACACCTTC
TRBD2	TRBV6-6	-	TRBJ2-1	CASTSGGGYNEQFF	TGTGCCAGCACCAGCGGGGGGGGGTACAATGAGCAGTTCTTC
TRBD2	TRBV9	-	TRBJ2-5	CASSGGLAGGQETQYF	TGTGCCAGCAGCGGAGGACTAGCGGGGGGGCAAGAGACCCAGTACTTC
-	TRBV27	medium-sized	TRBJ1-2	CASSLSSLENGYTF	TGTGCCAGCAGTTTATCATCCCTAGAAAATGGCTACACCTTC
TRBD1	TRBV5-6	-	TRBJ1-1	CASSLGQGGRAFF	TGTGCCAGCAGCTTGGGACAAGGGGGCAGAGCTTTCTTT